These T cell receptor beta chains were read from a single sample in a study of T cells in Graves' hyperthyroidism and ophthalmopathy. MiXCR, applied by TCRdb to the multiplex PCR reads, yields one record per CDR3 protein. The repertoire holds around 660,000 distinct CDR3 sequences, with 45% as singletons. The specimen sequenced was peripheral blood or thyroid tissue (not recorded which). The receptor set was obtained from an adult man with Graves' disease, either hyperthyroidism or ophthalmopathy (not recorded which). The CDR3 runs from the conserved cysteine through the conserved F or W. Each record gives: D gene, V gene, clone size, J gene, CDR3 protein, CDR3 DNA. D genes are given only for firm matches. The size field is filled for only some rows; it gives once, few, many or a size class.

D: NA; V: TRBV7-2; size: NA; J: TRBJ2-6; CDR3: CASSYFTGSGANVLTF; DNA: TGTGCCAGCAGCTACTTTACAGGGTCTGGGGCCAACGTCCTGACTTTC
D: NA; V: TRBV29-1; size: NA; J: TRBJ1-1; CDR3: CSVYSEAFF; DNA: TGCAGCGTTTATTCTGAAGCTTTCTTT
D: NA; V: TRBV15; size: many; J: TRBJ1-4; CDR3: CATSRDLGENEKLFF; DNA: TGTGCCACCAGCAGAGATCTGGGGGAAAATGAAAAACTGTTTTTT
D: TRBD1; V: TRBV20-1; size: NA; J: TRBJ1-6; CDR3: CSADLDRRNNSPLHF; DNA: TGCAGTGCCGACTTGGACAGGAGGAATAATTCACCCCTCCACTTT
D: NA; V: TRBV2; size: NA; J: TRBJ2-5; CDR3: CASSRVGKTQYF; DNA: TGTGCCAGCAGCAGGGTAGGAAAGACCCAGTACTTC
D: NA; V: TRBV10-3; size: few; J: TRBJ1-2; CDR3: CASSSDPGNYGYTF; DNA: TGTGCCAGCAGCTCGGATCCAGGCAACTATGGCTACACCTTC
D: TRBD1; V: TRBV7-9; size: many; J: TRBJ1-1; CDR3: CASSLWTGTEAFF; DNA: TGTGCCAGCAGCTTATGGACAGGCACTGAAGCTTTCTTT
D: TRBD2; V: TRBV7-9; size: few; J: TRBJ2-3; CDR3: CASSVSRTSGSTDTQYF; DNA: TGTGCCAGCAGCGTTTCCCGGACTAGCGGGAGCACAGATACGCAGTATTTT
D: TRBD2; V: TRBV20-1; size: NA; J: TRBJ2-5; CDR3: CSALGVAGDPGETQYF; DNA: TGCAGTGCTCTCGGGGTAGCGGGAGATCCTGGAGAGACCCAGTACTTC
D: TRBD1; V: TRBV2; size: NA; J: TRBJ1-3; CDR3: CASSRDRRNTIYF; DNA: TGTGCCAGCAGCCGGGACAGACGAAACACCATATATTTT
D: TRBD1; V: TRBV19; size: NA; J: TRBJ2-2; CDR3: CASSIWFVGTGNTGELFF; DNA: TGTGCCAGTAGTATCTGGTTCGTCGGGACAGGGAACACCGGGGAGCTGTTTTTT
D: TRBD1; V: TRBV2; size: NA; J: TRBJ2-7; CDR3: CASSAYDRDLSYEQYF; DNA: TGTGCCAGCAGTGCGTACGACAGGGACCTCTCCTACGAGCAGTACTTC
D: NA; V: TRBV29-1; size: many; J: TRBJ1-1; CDR3: CSVVDRQKNTEAFF; DNA: TGCAGCGTTGTCGATAGGCAGAAAAACACTGAAGCTTTCTTT
D: NA; V: TRBV20-1; size: NA; J: TRBJ2-5; CDR3: CSARDPSVGGTQYF; DNA: TGCAGTGCTAGAGATCCTAGCGTGGGTGGGACCCAGTACTTC
D: TRBD1; V: TRBV9; size: NA; J: TRBJ1-6; CDR3: CASSAGDRANSPLHF; DNA: TGTGCCAGCAGCGCAGGGGACAGGGCAAATTCACCCCTCCACTTT
D: NA; V: TRBV5-1; size: many; J: TRBJ1-6; CDR3: CASSLSSGPPLHF; DNA: TGCGCCAGCAGCTTATCGAGCGGTCCACCCCTCCACTTT
D: NA; V: TRBV7-6; size: once; J: TRBJ1-1; CDR3: CASSLDRQEAFF; DNA: TGTGCCAGCAGCCTCGACAGACAAGAAGCTTTCTTT
D: TRBD1; V: TRBV12-3/TRBV12-4; size: many; J: TRBJ2-5; CDR3: CASSQTGTGQETQYF; DNA: TGTGCCAGCAGCCAAACCGGGACAGGACAAGAGACCCAGTACTTC
D: NA; V: TRBV7-9; size: NA; J: TRBJ1-4; CDR3: CASSLAQDSGGGKLFF; DNA: TGTGCCAGCAGCTTAGCCCAGGACAGCGGGGGCGGAAAACTGTTTTTT
D: NA; V: TRBV20-1; size: few; J: TRBJ1-5; CDR3: CSARVGRHSNQPQHF; DNA: TGCAGTGCTAGAGTAGGGCGGCATAGCAATCAGCCCCAGCATTTT
D: NA; V: TRBV5-1; size: NA; J: TRBJ1-2; CDR3: CASSLEQGSDYGYTF; DNA: TGCGCCAGCAGCTTGGAACAGGGTTCGGACTATGGCTACACCTTC
D: TRBD1; V: TRBV29-1; size: few; J: TRBJ2-5; CDR3: CSTRTGRETQYF; DNA: TGCAGCACTCGGACAGGGAGAGAGACCCAGTACTTC
D: NA; V: TRBV20-1; size: NA; J: TRBJ1-2; CDR3: CSARPWAGDEYGYTF; DNA: TGCAGTGCTAGGCCCTGGGCAGGGGATGAGTATGGCTACACCTTC
D: TRBD1; V: TRBV7-9; size: many; J: TRBJ1-2; CDR3: CASSPTDRGLGGYTF; DNA: TGTGCCAGCAGCCCGACGGACAGGGGATTGGGGGGCTACACCTTC
D: NA; V: TRBV12-3/TRBV12-4; size: few; J: TRBJ1-4; CDR3: CASSSISGELFF; DNA: TGTGCCAGCAGTTCTATATCAGGGGAACTGTTTTTT
D: NA; V: TRBV25-1; size: many; J: TRBJ2-2; CDR3: CASSEYDGSNTGELFF; DNA: TGTGCCAGCAGTGAATATGACGGCTCGAACACCGGGGAGCTGTTTTTT
D: NA; V: TRBV20-1; size: NA; J: TRBJ1-6; CDR3: CSARERGRDSPLHF; DNA: TGCAGTGCTAGGGAACGGGGCCGGGATTCACCCCTCCACTTT
D: TRBD2; V: TRBV7-9; size: few; J: TRBJ2-7; CDR3: CASSSPPSGRAHEQYF; DNA: TGTGCCAGCAGCTCACCACCTAGCGGGAGGGCCCACGAGCAGTACTTC
D: NA; V: TRBV2; size: many; J: TRBJ1-1; CDR3: CASSEALVSAGTEAFF; DNA: TGTGCCAGCAGTGAAGCGCTCGTCAGCGCGGGGACTGAAGCTTTCTTT
D: NA; V: TRBV29-1; size: NA; J: TRBJ1-4; CDR3: CSVGPEKLFF; DNA: TGCAGCGTTGGCCCCGAAAAACTGTTTTTT
D: TRBD2; V: TRBV2; size: NA; J: TRBJ2-5; CDR3: CASSVGPSGTSGGQTETQYF; DNA: TGTGCCAGCAGTGTCGGTCCCTCCGGGACTAGCGGGGGGCAGACAGAGACCCAGTACTTC
D: NA; V: TRBV20-1; size: NA; J: TRBJ2-7; CDR3: CSAKGGVGDPYEQYF; DNA: TGCAGTGCTAAAGGGGGGGTGGGGGACCCTTACGAGCAGTACTTC
D: NA; V: TRBV2; size: NA; J: TRBJ1-1; CDR3: CASSKTNTEAFF; DNA: TGTGCCAGCAGCAAAACCAACACTGAAGCTTTCTTT
D: TRBD1; V: TRBV12-3/TRBV12-4; size: many; J: TRBJ1-5; CDR3: CASSLDRSYQPQHF; DNA: TGTGCCAGCAGTTTGGACAGGTCTTATCAGCCCCAGCATTTT
D: TRBD1; V: TRBV10-3; size: NA; J: TRBJ1-6; CDR3: CAISSGTGDSPLHF; DNA: TGTGCCATCAGTTCCGGGACAGGGGATTCACCCCTCCACTTT
D: NA; V: TRBV19; size: NA; J: TRBJ1-6; CDR3: CAWRTDYNSPLHF; DNA: TGTGCCTGGAGGACAGACTATAATTCACCCCTCCACTTT
D: TRBD1; V: TRBV29-1; size: many; J: TRBJ1-6; CDR3: CSARGRDRDSPLHF; DNA: TGCAGCGCCCGAGGCCGGGACAGGGACTCACCCCTCCACTTT
D: NA; V: TRBV7-8; size: many; J: TRBJ1-2; CDR3: CASSLALWGADYGYTF; DNA: TGTGCCAGCAGCTTAGCTCTTTGGGGGGCTGACTATGGCTACACCTTC
D: NA; V: TRBV15; size: NA; J: TRBJ2-5; CDR3: CATSRPGTYQETQYF; DNA: TGTGCCACCAGCAGGCCAGGGACGTACCAAGAGACCCAGTACTTC
D: NA; V: TRBV29-1; size: NA; J: TRBJ1-2; CDR3: CSPRTVGSGYTF; DNA: TGCAGCCCGAGGACAGTGGGGAGTGGCTACACCTTC